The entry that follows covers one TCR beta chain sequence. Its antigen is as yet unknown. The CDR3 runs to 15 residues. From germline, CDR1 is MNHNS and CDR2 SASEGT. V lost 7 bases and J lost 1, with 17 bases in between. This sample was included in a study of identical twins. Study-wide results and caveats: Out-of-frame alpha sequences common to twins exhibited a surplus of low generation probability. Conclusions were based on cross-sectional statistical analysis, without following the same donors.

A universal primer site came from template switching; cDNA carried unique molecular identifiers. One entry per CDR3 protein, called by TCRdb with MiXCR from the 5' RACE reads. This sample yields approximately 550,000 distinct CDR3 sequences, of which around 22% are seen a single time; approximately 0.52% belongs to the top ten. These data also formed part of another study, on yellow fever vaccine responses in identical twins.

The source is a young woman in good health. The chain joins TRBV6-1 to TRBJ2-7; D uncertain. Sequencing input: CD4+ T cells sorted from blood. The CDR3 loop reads CASTGGVAESYEQYF. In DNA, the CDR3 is TGTGCCAGCACCGGTGGGGTAGCAGAATCCTACGAGCAGTACTTC.